This TCR beta chain was obtained from a study of shared clonotypes between healthy human individuals. Clones were read by immunoSEQ multiplex PCR, and TCRdb kept only the in-frame ones, dropping some. Of hundreds of thousands of clones in the sample, roughly 70% were seen once. The CDR3 length is 12 residues. The V gene end was trimmed by 4 bases and the J gene end by 6 bases; junction bases not matched to a gene: 1. CDR1 and CDR2 from the germline V gene are LNHDA and SQIVND (reference sequence). Sequenced sample: memory CD4+ T cells sorted from blood. Sample subset: CD45RA-negative fraction. V and J are TRBV19 and TRBJ2-7, with TRBD1 matching over 9 bases. The sequence came from a woman in her 30s in good health. CDR3 in amino acids: CASSTTGGEQYF. The CDR3 coding sequence is TGTGCCAGTAGTACGACAGGGGGCGAGCAGTACTTC.